This entry is about one T cell receptor beta chain. As originally analysed: Estimates of nucleated cell counts were drawn from the amplification of reference gene primers. Method: immunoSEQ multiplex PCR; TCRdb's copy keeps in-frame clones and lacks some. Clone size and the V and J calls come from that table; the DNA yielded D and trimming. The repertoire holds some 180,000 clones, with 82% as singletons. The data were taken from a study of blood T cell repertoires in COVID-19. Background on the study: T cells, B-cell-depleted T cells, or PBMCs provided the cDNA or gDNA that served as material.

Trimming took off 5 bases at V and 9 bases at J, with 18 bases between the two ends. This CDR3 contains 14 residues. Per germline, CDR1 WNHNN and CDR2 SYGVQD (reference sequence). In terms of age and location, participants ranged from roughly 18 to 95 years and lived in about 25 US areas. Sequencing was performed on PBMCs or T cells enriched from blood (not recorded which). The clonotype originates from a woman aged 55-69 years with acute COVID-19. This rearrangement joins TRBV10-1 to TRBJ2-3; D is perhaps TRBD2 (5 bases). The CDR3 region is CASSQSYEGETQYF. CDR3 DNA: TGCGCCAGCAGTCAATCATATGAGGGTGAGACGCAGTATTTT.